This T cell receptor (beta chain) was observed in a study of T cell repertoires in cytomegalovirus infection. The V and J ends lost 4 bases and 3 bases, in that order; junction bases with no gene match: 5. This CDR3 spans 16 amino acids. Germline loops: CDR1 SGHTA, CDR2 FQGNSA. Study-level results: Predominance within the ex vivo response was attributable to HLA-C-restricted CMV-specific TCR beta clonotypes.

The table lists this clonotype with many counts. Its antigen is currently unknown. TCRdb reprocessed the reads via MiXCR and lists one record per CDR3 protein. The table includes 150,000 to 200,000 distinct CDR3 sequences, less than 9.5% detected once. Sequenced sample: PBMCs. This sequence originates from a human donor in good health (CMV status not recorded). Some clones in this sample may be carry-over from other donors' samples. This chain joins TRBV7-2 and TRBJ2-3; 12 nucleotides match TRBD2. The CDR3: CASSSLAGGSTDTQYF. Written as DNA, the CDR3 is TGTGCCAGCAGCTCTCTAGCGGGGGGGAGTACAGATACGCAGTATTTT.